This paragraph reports one T cell receptor (beta chain). Its antigen is as yet unknown. This entry comes from a study of cytomegalovirus exposure and HLA in healthy donors. Whole-study results and caveats: Reported findings show TCR beta sequences accurately forecast HLA-A and HLA-B alleles in most subjects.

The PCR employed 60 Vbeta primers together with 13 Jbeta primers. Assay: immunoSEQ multiplex PCR; the TCRdb copy retains only in-frame clones and omits some. The sample consists of approximately 79,000 clones, almost 80% of them appearing once. This CDR3 spans 15 amino acids. V shed 0 bases and J 4 bases; nucleotides not matched to a gene: 2. CDR1 SGHRS and CDR2 YFSETQ come from the germline V gene. The chain has TRBV5-1 and TRBJ2-1; TRBD2 agrees at 9 bases. Sample: PBMCs. The TCR originated in a woman aged 40 to 55 in good health and CMV-seropositive. In nucleotides, the CDR3 is TGCGCCAGCAGCTTGGTAGCGGGGGTTTACAATGAGCAGTTCTTC. This translates into CASSLVAGVYNEQFF.